Below, 20 T cell receptor beta chains from the same sample are listed, as sequenced in a study of CD8+ T cells in alopecia areata. Extracted from the samples, RNA was reverse transcribed into cDNA to serve as the sequencing template. This table comes from immunoSEQ multiplex PCR, and its TCRdb copy is limited to in-frame clones, with some not included. The table lists around 110,000 clones, about 60% of them singletons. As to treatment: oral pan-JAK inhibitor, 5-10 mg twice daily. The sample was CD8+ T cells sorted from blood, taken at week 24, from a patient treated with tofacitinib. The receptors shown here come from a human donor with alopecia areata.

The chain uses TRBV18 and TRBJ2-3; D remains ambiguous. CDR1 is KGHSH and CDR2 is LQKENI in the germline V gene. The CDR3 is made up of 12 amino acids. V was cut by 7 bases and J by 9 bases, with 14 bases left in between. CDR3 DNA sequence: TGTGCCAGCTTAAAGGATCCTAGGACGCAGTATTTT. It is translated as CASLKDPRTQYF.

This clone turned up a few times. CDR3 sequence reads: CASSLGRGPLHF. CDR3 bases: TGTGCCAGCAGCTTGGGCCGGGGACCCCTCCACTTT. The gene calls are TRBV5-6 and TRBJ1-6; D not certain. The V end lost 0 bases, the J end lost 12 bases, and 7 bases lay between the germline ends. The CDR3 extends over 12 amino acids. Germline CDR1 is SGHDT and CDR2 is YYEEEE.

This clone was found once. This chain connects TRBV27 to TRBJ1-2, with 9 bases aligning to TRBD1. CDR1 is MNHEY, CDR2 SMNVEV, per germline (reference sequence). V shed 3 bases and J 4 bases; nucleotides not matched to a gene: 15. The CDR3 totals 18 residues. The CDR3 loop is CASSFTGGGEFASYGYTF. CDR3 in DNA: TGTGCCAGCAGTTTTACAGGGGGCGGAGAGTTCGCTAGCTATGGCTACACCTTC.

The rearrangement links TRBV6-5 to TRBJ2-7; D possibly corresponds to TRBD2 (5 bases). The germline CDR1 and CDR2 sequences are MNHEY and SVGAGI. The CDR3 has 14 amino acids. With 2 bases removed from V and 1 base from J, the gap between germline ends came to 9 bases. This CDR3 is CASSYGSGSYEQYF. DNA of the CDR3: TGTGCCAGCAGTTACGGGAGTGGTTCCTACGAGCAGTACTTC.

This clone was counted a few times. The CDR3 is CASSLEGSGNQPQHF. The DNA of the CDR3 is TGTGCCAGCAGCTTAGAGGGCTCGGGCAATCAGCCCCAGCATTTT. The chain carries TRBV7-2 and TRBJ1-5; D unresolved. CDR1 and CDR2 (germline): SGHTA, FQGNSA. There are 15 residues in the CDR3. Between the trimmed V and J ends, which lost 1 base and 2 bases, there was a span of 9 bases.

The chain recombines TRBV7-2 with TRBJ2-7; no definite D call. The CDR3 runs 12 residues. Germline CDR1 and CDR2: SGHTA and FQGNSA. V lost 1 base, J lost 4 bases, and 5 bases lay in between. The CDR3 DNA reads as TGTGCCAGCAGCTTAGATCAATACGAGCAGTACTTC. It encodes CASSLDQYEQYF. The full variable domain, in which reference TRBV7-2 and TRBJ2-7 provide the parts outside the CDR3, is GAGVSQSPSNKVTEKGKDVELRCDPISGHTALYWYRQSLGQGLEFLIYFQGNSAPDKSGLPSDRFSAERTGGSVSTLTIQRTQQEDSAVYLCASSLDQYEQYFGPGTRLTVT.

The CDR3 sequence: CSVEDHLPTGTYGYTF. For the CDR3, the DNA is TGCAGCGTTGAAGATCATCTCCCGACAGGGACCTATGGCTACACCTTC. The rearrangement joins TRBV29-1 to TRBJ1-2, with 7 nucleotides matching TRBD1. In germline, CDR1 is SQVTM, CDR2 ANQGSEA. V lost 0 bases, J lost 4 bases, and 11 bases stayed unmatched. This CDR3 has 16 residues.

This clone came up a few times. V and J are TRBV5-4 and TRBJ2-2, with 7 positions matching TRBD2. Germline lookup yields CDR1 SGHNT and CDR2 YYREEE (reference sequence). V trimming: 4 bases; J trimming: 3 bases; junction bases outside the gene matches: 3. The CDR3 is 14 amino acids. CDR3 residues: CASSQGLDTGELFF. CDR3 bases: TGTGCCAGCAGCCAAGGACTAGACACCGGGGAGCTGTTTTTT.

The chain couples TRBV4-2 to TRBJ2-1, with no clear D. The CDR3 runs to 13 residues. Deletions cut 7 bases from V and 1 base from J, with 8 bases between. The germline gives CDR1 LGHNA, CDR2 YNFKEQ. The CDR3 DNA reads as TGTGCCAGCACCGGCGGTTCCTACAATGAGCAGTTCTTC. This gives the protein CASTGGSYNEQFF.

The rearrangement links TRBV29-1 to TRBJ2-5, with D possibly called TRBD1 or TRBD2 (6 bases each). The end of the DNA aligns better with TRBJ2-7, so the J call may be wrong. This CDR3 is built from 16 residues. Germline V gene sequence: CDR1 SQVTM, CDR2 ANQGSEA. CDR3 sequence: CSVEENRGPLTYEQYF. In DNA form, the CDR3 reads TGCAGCGTTGAAGAAAATCGGGGGCCATTGACCTACGAGCAGTACTTC.

This clone was counted between two and nine times. The chain couples TRBV7-9 to TRBJ2-1; 8 bases line up with TRBD1. Trimming removed 4 bases from V and 4 bases from J; junction bases left unmatched: 6. Germline lookup yields CDR1 SEHNR and CDR2 FQNEAQ (reference sequence). CDR3 length equals 15 residues. The CDR3 loop reads CASSWGQAEYNEQFF. For the CDR3, the DNA is TGTGCCAGCAGCTGGGGACAGGCTGAATACAATGAGCAGTTCTTC.

The chain employs TRBV13 and TRBJ1-1; the D is unclear. Trimming removed 4 bases at V and 7 bases at J, with 7 bases between. CDR3 length: 11 amino acids. Looked up from germline, CDR1 is PRHDT and CDR2 is FYEKMQ (reference sequence). CDR3 nucleotide sequence: TGTGCCAGCAGCTCAGGTCTTGAAGCTTTCTTT. Translated: CASSSGLEAFF.

The V gene is TRBV13, the J gene TRBJ2-5, with D possibly TRBD2 on 6 matching bases. CDR1 is PRHDT and CDR2 is FYEKMQ in the germline V gene (reference sequence). V was cut by 5 bases and J by 2 bases, with 18 bases left in between. The CDR3 is 16 amino acids. CDR3 region: CASSQRDSLIQETQYF. CDR3 DNA: TGTGCCAGCAGCCAACGGGACTCCTTAATACAAGAGACCCAGTACTTC.

The V gene is TRBV30, the J gene TRBJ1-1, with D tentatively TRBD1 (6 bases). V was cut by 0 bases and J by 0 bases, with 8 bases left in between. Germline values: CDR1 GTSNPN, CDR2 SVGIG (reference sequence). CDR3 size: 14 residues. CDR3 protein: CAWSVQGMNTEAFF. The CDR3 DNA reads TGTGCCTGGAGTGTACAGGGTATGAACACTGAAGCTTTCTTT.

This clone was detected a few times. The DNA for the CDR3 is TGTGCCAGCAGCGCCGGGACTAGCGTGGGCCTAGAGACCCAGTACTTC. Its translation is CASSAGTSVGLETQYF. J is TRBJ2-5 and V is TRBV9, with 10 bases that match TRBD2. The germline V gene encodes CDR1 SGDLS and CDR2 YYNGEE. The junction had 9 bases not matched to a gene; V was cut back by 3 bases and J by 4 bases. This CDR3 spans 16 amino acids.

The chain recombines TRBV2 with TRBJ2-5; D is perhaps TRBD2 (5 bases). The CDR3 totals 13 residues. Germline V gives CDR1 SNHLY, CDR2 FYNNEI. V lost 6 bases, J lost 4 bases, and 12 bases lay in between. The CDR3 loop reads CASSEGPGETQYF. The CDR3 DNA sequence: TGTGCCAGCAGCGAGGGCCCCGGAGAGACCCAGTACTTC.

V gene TRBV9 combines with J gene TRBJ2-5; 7 nucleotides align to TRBD1. With 0 bases clipped from V and 2 bases from J, the junction kept 1 base outside the gene matches. Germline CDR1 is SGDLS and CDR2 is YYNGEE. This CDR3 contains 14 residues. DNA for the CDR3: TGTGCCAGCAGCGTAGAGGGACAGCAAGAGACCCAGTACTTC. Its protein is CASSVEGQQETQYF.

This clone was detected a few times. V and J are TRBV4-3 and TRBJ1-6, with 7 bases identical to TRBD1. The length of the CDR3 is 17 residues. Trimming cost V 4 bases and J 7 bases; bases outside gene matches: 13. Germline V lookup: CDR1 LGHNA, CDR2 YSLEER. CDR3 bases: TGCGCCAGCAGCCCCGCTCCGGGACAGCCAGAGAATTCACCCCTCCACTTT. Protein sequence: CASSPAPGQPENSPLHF.

This clone appeared a few times. The chain combines TRBV4-2 with TRBJ1-1, with 8 bases that match TRBD1. This CDR3 has 14 amino acids. The V and J ends lost 1 base and 2 bases, in that order; junction bases with no gene match: 0. CDR1 is LGHNA, CDR2 YNFKEQ, per germline. In nucleotides, the CDR3 is TGTGCCAGCAGCCAAGCAGGGGGCAACACTGAAGCTTTCTTT. Translated, it gives CASSQAGGNTEAFF.

This clone showed up just once. The same CDR3 also results from other DNA sequences found in this sample. The V call is TRBV30, the J call TRBJ1-1; D uncertain. CDR3 length: 13 amino acids. Germline V gene sequence: CDR1 GTSNPN, CDR2 SVGIG (reference sequence). V lost 0 bases and J lost 0, with 5 bases in between. The CDR3 sequence: CAWSVGVNTEAFF. The CDR3 DNA sequence: TGTGCCTGGAGTGTCGGAGTGAACACTGAAGCTTTCTTT. Full variable domain (remainder filled in from reference TRBV30 and TRBJ1-1): SQTIHQWPATLVQPVGSPLSLECTVEGTSNPNLYWYRQAAGRGLQLLFYSVGIGQISSEVPQNLSASRPQDRQFILSSKKLLLSDSGFYLCAWSVGVNTEAFFGQGTRLTVV.